Shown below are 5 T cell receptor beta chains from a single sample sequenced in a study of T cell changes during pregnancy in multiple sclerosis. Using immunoSEQ multiplex PCR, the repertoire was profiled, and TCRdb retains in-frame clones only, with some absent. Found here are roughly 88,000 clones, roughly 90% of them singletons; the top ten hold more than 1.5%. The source was peripheral blood, collected in the first trimester of pregnancy. The receptor set was obtained from a female donor with multiple sclerosis, enrolled in a pregnancy study.

The gene calls are TRBV27 and TRBJ2-7, with 11 bases identical to TRBD2. J lost 4 bases, V lost 5 bases, and 7 bases had no gene match. Per germline, CDR1 MNHEY and CDR2 SMNVEV (reference sequence). There are 15 residues in the CDR3. In DNA, the CDR3 is TGTGCCAGCAGTGCTGTTGGGACTAGCGGTTACGAGCAGTACTTC. Protein: CASSAVGTSGYEQYF.

V is TRBV27 and J is TRBJ2-3, with 8 bases identical to TRBD2. The CDR3 is 14 residues long. V shed 7 bases, J shed 3 bases, and the junction held 6 bases outside the gene matches. Germline loops: CDR1 MNHEY, CDR2 SMNVEV (reference sequence). This CDR3 is CASKSGSSTDTQYF. The CDR3 DNA is TGTGCCAGCAAAAGCGGGAGTAGTACAGATACGCAGTATTTT.

The V call is TRBV28, the J call TRBJ2-7; D is possibly TRBD1 (5 bases). The CDR3 is 13 amino acids. V lost 4 bases and J 7 bases, leaving 14 bases between the germline ends. Germline V CDR1 and CDR2: MDHEN, SYDVKM. The CDR3 loop is CASSSSMRQEQYF. Written as DNA, the CDR3 is TGTGCCAGCAGTTCCTCGATGAGACAGGAGCAGTACTTC.

The chain combines TRBV25-1 with TRBJ2-6; 7 bases are a match to TRBD1. J gave up 0 bases and V 5 bases, and 4 bases lay outside the gene matches. CDR3 length: 16 residues. Germline loops: CDR1 MGHDK, CDR2 SYGVNS. In DNA, the CDR3 is TGTGCCAGCAGTATGCCAGGGGGCTCTGGGGCCAACGTCCTGACTTTC. Protein sequence: CASSMPGGSGANVLTF.

V and J are TRBV7-9 and TRBJ2-7; TRBD1 aligns across 7 bases. Germline CDR1 SEHNR, CDR2 FQNEAQ (reference sequence). The CDR3 sequence is 14 residues long. J gave up 1 base and V 5 bases, and 5 bases lay outside the gene matches. The CDR3 spells CASSTEGQSYEQYF. The DNA of the CDR3 is TGTGCCAGCAGCACTGAGGGACAGTCCTACGAGCAGTACTTC. The full variable domain, completed using reference TRBV7-9 and TRBJ2-7, is DTGVSQNPRHKITKRGQNVTFRCDPISEHNRLYWYRQTLGQGPEFLTYFQNEAQLEKSRLLSDRFSAERPKGSFSTLEIQRTEQGDSAMYLCASSTEGQSYEQYFGPGTRLTVT.